What follows are 3 T cell receptor delta chains derived from one specimen sequenced in a study of γδ T cells in repeated Plasmodium falciparum infection. TCRdb re-called the multiplex PCR reads through CATT. The data contain over 45,000 delta-chain clones, 1.5% to 2% of them seen just once; the ten biggest clones take up 6.5% to 9.5%. Flow sorting of PBMC yielded separate Vgamma9/Vdelta2+ and Vdelta2-negative gammadelta T cell populations for bulk repertoire analysis. Sequenced sample: gamma-delta T cells from blood. The receptors here all came from a pool of human donors (malaria-infected and uninfected, not separated).

This clone was recorded at least ten times. This likely reflects a read error, since a far larger clone is one base away. V usage is TRDV2 and J usage is TRDJ1; D gene unclear. Germline V gives CDR1 GEAIGNYY, CDR2 EKD. Deletions cut 0 bases from V and 10 bases from J, with 17 bases between. The CDR3 extends over 14 amino acids. The CDR3 reads CACDTPFVGGVLIF. In nucleotides, the CDR3 is TGTGCCTGTGACACCCCTTTTGTAGGTGGCGTACTCATCTTT.

A remark on this clone: The protein recorded in TCRdb matches a much larger clone and deviates from this DNA's translation at residue 7, suggesting a read error; the protein here is obtained by translating the DNA. This chain joins TRDV1 and TRDJ1, with no clear D. V dropped 2 bases and J dropped 6 bases, with 4 bases sitting between them. Germline V gives CDR1 TSWWSYY, CDR2 QGS. CDR3 size: 11 residues. CDR3 sequence (DNA): TGTGCTCTTGGGGAAAATCATAAACTCATCTTT. This encodes CALGENHKLIF.

This clone has at least ten counts. The translation of this DNA and the TCRdb protein of a much larger clone differ at residue 18, probably owing to a read error; the protein shown here is translated from the DNA. The V and J genes are TRDV1 and TRDJ1, with TRDD3 matching 9 bases. TCRdb leaves out the J gene; it was filled in here by matching the DNA to germline. Germline CDR1 reads TSWWSYY; CDR2 reads QGS. This CDR3 has 22 amino acids. DNA of the CDR3: TGTGCTCTTGGGCCCCTGGAATTCCTTCGATCTATACTGGGGGACTACACCGGTAAACTCATCTTT. Translated, it gives CALGPLEFLRSILGDYTGKLIF.